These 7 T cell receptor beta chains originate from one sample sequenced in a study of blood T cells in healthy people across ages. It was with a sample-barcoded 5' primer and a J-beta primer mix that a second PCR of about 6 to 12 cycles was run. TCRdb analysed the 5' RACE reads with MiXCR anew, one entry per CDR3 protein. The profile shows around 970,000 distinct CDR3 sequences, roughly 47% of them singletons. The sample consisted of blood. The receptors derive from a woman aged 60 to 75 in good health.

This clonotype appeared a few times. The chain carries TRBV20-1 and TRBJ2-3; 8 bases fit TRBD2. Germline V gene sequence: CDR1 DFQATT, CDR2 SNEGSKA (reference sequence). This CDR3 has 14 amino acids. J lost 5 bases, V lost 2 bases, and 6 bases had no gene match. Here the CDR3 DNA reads TGCAGTGCTAGAATAGCGGGAATGGGAGATACGCAGTATTTT. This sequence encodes CSARIAGMGDTQYF.

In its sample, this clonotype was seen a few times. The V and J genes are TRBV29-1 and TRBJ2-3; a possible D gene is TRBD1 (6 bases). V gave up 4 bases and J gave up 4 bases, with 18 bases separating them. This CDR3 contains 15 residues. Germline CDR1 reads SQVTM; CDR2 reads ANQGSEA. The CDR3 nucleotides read TGCAGCGTTGGATCGGACAGAGGGAGCTCAGATACGCAGTATTTT. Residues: CSVGSDRGSSDTQYF.

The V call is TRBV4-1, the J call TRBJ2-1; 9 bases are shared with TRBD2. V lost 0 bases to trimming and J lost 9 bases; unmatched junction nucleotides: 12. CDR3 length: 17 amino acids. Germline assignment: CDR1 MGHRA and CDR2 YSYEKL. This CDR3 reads CASSQDSAGGMVSEQFF. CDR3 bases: TGCGCCAGCAGCCAAGACTCAGCGGGAGGAATGGTCAGTGAGCAGTTCTTC.

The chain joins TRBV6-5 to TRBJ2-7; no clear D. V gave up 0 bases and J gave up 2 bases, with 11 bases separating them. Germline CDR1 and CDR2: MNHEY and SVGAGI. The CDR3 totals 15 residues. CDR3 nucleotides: TGTGCCAGCAGTTACTCGTGGCCGGCGCCCTACGAGCAGTACTTC. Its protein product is CASSYSWPAPYEQYF.

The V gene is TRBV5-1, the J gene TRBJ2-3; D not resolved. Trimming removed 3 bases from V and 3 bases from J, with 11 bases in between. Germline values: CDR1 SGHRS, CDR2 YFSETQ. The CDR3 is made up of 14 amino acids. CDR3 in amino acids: CASSWNARTDTQYF. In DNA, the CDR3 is TGCGCCAGCAGCTGGAATGCCAGAACAGATACGCAGTATTTT.

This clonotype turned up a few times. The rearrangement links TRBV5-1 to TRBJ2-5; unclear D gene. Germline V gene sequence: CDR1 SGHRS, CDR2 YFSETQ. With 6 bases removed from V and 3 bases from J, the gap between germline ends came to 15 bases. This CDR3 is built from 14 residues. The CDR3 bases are TGCGCCAGCACCACTCACGTCCGAAAAGAGACCCAGTACTTC. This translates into CASTTHVRKETQYF.

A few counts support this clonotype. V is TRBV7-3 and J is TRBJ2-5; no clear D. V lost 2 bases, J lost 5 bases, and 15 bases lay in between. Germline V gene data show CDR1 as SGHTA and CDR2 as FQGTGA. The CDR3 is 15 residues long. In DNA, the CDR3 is TGTGCCAGCAGCTTAGTTGGGCAGCCGCTCGAGACCCAGTACTTC. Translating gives CASSLVGQPLETQYF. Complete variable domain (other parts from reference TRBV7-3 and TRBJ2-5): GAGVSQTPSNKVTEKGKYVELRCDPISGHTALYWYRQSLGQGPEFLIYFQGTGAADDSGLPNDRFFAVRPEGSVSTLKIQRTERGDSAVYLCASSLVGQPLETQYFGPGTRLLVL.